This passage covers 14 T cell receptor beta chains from one sample sequenced in a study of CD8+ T cells in alopecia areata. Extraction of RNA preceded its reverse transcription into cDNA, which served as the sequencing template. Assay used: immunoSEQ multiplex PCR; TCRdb lists only in-frame clones, some missing. The sample gives roughly 1,800 clones, none seen only once, and the top ten clones hold roughly 50%. The sequenced sample consisted of lesional skin. The receptors were sampled from a C3H/HeJ mouse with alopecia areata. For this mouse line, the MHC haplotype is H2-k.

A few counts support this clone. Germline and genes: mouse. From the germline J gene comes the end of the CDR3, since the read stops 4 residues before it. The rearrangement joins TRBV1 to TRBJ2-4, with TRBD2 matching over 13 bases. Germline lookup yields CDR1 NSQYPW and CDR2 LRSPGD (reference sequence). The CDR3 has 19 residues. Trimming at V came to 0 bases and at J to 0 bases, leaving 6 bases not matched to a gene. This CDR3 is CTCSADRDWGGTSQNTLYF. CDR3 DNA, as far as it was read: TGCACCTGCAGTGCAGATAGGGACTGGGGGGGGACTAGTCAAAAC.

For this clone: The gene symbols are mouse symbols. The CDR3: CASSFGAWGASQNTLYF. The CDR3 DNA, read in part, is TGTGCCAGCAGTTTTGGCGCTTGGGGGGCGAGTCAAAAC. V usage is TRBV14 and J usage is TRBJ2-4, with D possibly matching TRBD2 (7 bases). The read gets to within 4 residues of the CDR3 end, and the germline J gene fills in the rest. Per the germline V gene, CDR1 is SGHDT and CDR2 is FRDEAV. The CDR3 spans 17 residues. Trimming stripped 2 bases from V and 0 bases from J, with 16 bases between.

This clone was seen ten or more times. These gene names are mouse names. Read coverage stops 4 residues before the CDR3 terminus; the germline J gene supplies the remainder. The chain carries TRBV14 and TRBJ2-7; possible D gene TRBD1, 7 bases. Trimming stripped 5 bases from V and 2 bases from J, with 11 bases between. CDR1 is SGHDT, CDR2 FRDEAV, per germline. The CDR3 is 13 amino acids. CDR3: CASRLGQPYEQYF. CDR3 bases read: TGTGCCAGCAGACTGGGACAGCCCTAT.

There are many counts of this clone. Germline and genes here are mouse. The read is 4 residues too short to cover the CDR3 end, so that end is filled in from the germline J gene. This sequence joins TRBV19 and TRBJ1-2, with 7 bases matching TRBD1. Germline V gene data show CDR1 as FNHDT and CDR2 as SITEND (reference sequence). V was clipped by 2 bases and J by 0 bases; unmatched bases: 1. The CDR3 loop spans 14 amino acids. Partial CDR3 DNA: TGTGCCAGCAGTATGGACAGGACAAACTCC. Amino acids: CASSMDRTNS. The CDR3 in its entirety is CASSMDRTNSDYTF.

About this clone: Mouse gene names apply. The read is 4 residues too short to cover the CDR3 end, so that end is filled in from the germline J gene. The chain joins TRBV13-1 to TRBJ1-1; tentatively, D is TRBD1 (5 bases). CDR3 length equals 12 residues. Germline CDR1 and CDR2: NSHNY and SYGAGN. CDR3 region: CASSQGGPEVFF. Partial CDR3 DNA: TGTGCCAGCTCTCAGGGTGGACCA.

There are a few counts of this clone. The listed genes are named as in mouse. The read terminates 4 residues before the CDR3 end, so the remaining end is supplied by the germline J gene. V is TRBV12-1 and J is TRBJ2-5, with TRBD1 as a possible D gene (6 bases). The germline gives CDR1 SGHSN, CDR2 HYEKVE. The CDR3 has 15 residues. The V and J ends lost 6 bases and 2 bases respectively, with 17 bases between them. The CDR3 here is CASGDVDRIQDTQYF. CDR3 DNA (partial): TGTGCCAGCGGTGATGTGGACAGAATCCAAGAC.

This clone was seen at least ten times. Genes here carry mouse names. The read is 4 residues too short to cover the CDR3 end, so that end is filled in from the germline J gene. V usage is TRBV12-2 and J usage is TRBJ2-5; TRBD2 matches 9 bases. CDR3 length: 15 residues. Germline values: CDR1 SGHLS, CDR2 HYDKME. V trimming: 0 bases; J trimming: 2 bases; junction bases outside the gene matches: 2. CDR3 loop: CASSLGWGGQDTQYF. The CDR3 DNA, read in part, is TGTGCCAGCTCTCTCGGCTGGGGGGGCCAAGAC.

This clone ranks as hyperexpanded. Mouse gene names apply. The read is 4 residues too short to cover the CDR3 end, so that end is filled in from the germline J gene. The sample carries other DNA sequences with the same CDR3. The chain uses TRBV13-3 and TRBJ2-1; possibly TRBD1 for D (6 bases). Germline loops: CDR1 NNHDY, CDR2 SYVADS. This CDR3 has 15 residues. The V gene lost 5 bases and the J gene lost 0 bases, with 12 bases spanning the gap. Here the CDR3 reads CASSRPRGNYAEQFF. The CDR3 DNA, read in part, is TGTGCCAGCAGCAGGCCCAGGGGTAACTATGCT.

This clone counts as medium-sized. Mouse names are used for the genes. Read coverage stops 4 residues before the CDR3 terminus; the germline J gene supplies the remainder. The rearrangement uses TRBV19 and TRBJ2-3; weak D call: TRBD2 (7 bases). V gave up 2 bases and J gave up 0 bases, with 10 bases separating them. Germline V gene sequence: CDR1 FNHDT, CDR2 SITEND (reference sequence). The CDR3 length is 15 residues. Incomplete CDR3 DNA: TGTGCCAGCAGTATCGGGGGGCGCAGTGCAGAA. Protein product: CASSIGGRSAE. The whole CDR3 sequence is CASSIGGRSAETLYF. Complete variable domain (other parts from reference TRBV19 and TRBJ2-3): GGIITQTPKFLIGQEGQKLTLKCQQNFNHDTMYWYRQDSGKGLRLIYYSITENDLQKGDLSEGYDASREKKSSFSLTVTSAQKNEMAVFLCASSIGGRSAETLYFGSGTRLTVL.

This clone was observed at least ten times. There is a difference at residue 13 between the TCRdb protein and the DNA translation, so the protein given here was translated from the DNA. Genes here carry mouse names. The read terminates 3 residues ahead of where the CDR3 ends, so the germline J gene completes it. This chain uses TRBV5 with TRBJ1-3, with TRBD1 matching 9 bases. Germline assignment: CDR1 LGHNA and CDR2 YNLKQL (reference sequence). CDR3 length: 16 residues. The junction had 1 base not matched to a gene; V was cut back by 1 base and J by 0 bases. This CDR3 is CASSQGTGASGNTLYF. Incomplete CDR3 DNA: TGTGCCAGCAGCCAAGGGACAGGGGCTTCTGGAAATACG.

This clone has ten or more counts. The gene names given are mouse names. Read coverage stops 4 residues before the CDR3 terminus; the germline J gene supplies the remainder. The V and J genes are TRBV13-2 and TRBJ2-3, with D possibly being TRBD1 (7 bases). In germline, CDR1 is NNHNN, CDR2 SYGAGS (reference sequence). The V end was cut by 1 base, the J end by 2 bases, with 11 bases between. CDR3 length: 15 residues. The CDR3 reads CASGDIRGPAETLYF. The CDR3 DNA, read in part, is TGTGCCAGCGGTGATATAAGGGGGCCTGCAGAA.

This clone was seen repeatedly, ten times or more. The protein given in TCRdb and the translation of the DNA differ at residue 14, and the sequence presented here derives from the DNA. Gene names refer to mouse genes. The read halts 3 residues ahead of the CDR3 end, with the missing end drawn from the germline J gene. The chain links TRBV13-1 to TRBJ1-3; 8 bases are shared with TRBD1. The V gene's germline CDR1 is NSHNY and CDR2 SYGAGN. V dropped 0 bases and J dropped 0; count of bases not matched to a gene: 5. The CDR3 is made up of 17 amino acids. The CDR3 bases that were read are TGTGCCAGCAGTGATGGTCACAGGGGGGGTTCTGGAAATACG. Translated, it gives CASSDGHRGGSGNT. In full, the CDR3 is CASSDGHRGGSGNTLYF.

This clone was counted at least ten times. A junction end diverges from the germline sequence, so it may reflect a read error. Gene names and germline match the mouse. Read data end 4 residues before the CDR3 end; the end is taken from the germline J gene. The rearrangement links TRBV13-1 to TRBJ1-2, with unresolved D. The germline V gene has CDR1 NSHNY and CDR2 SYGAGN. This CDR3 comprises 13 residues. CDR3 sequence: CASGDNKNSDYTF. The DNA read from the CDR3 is TGTGCCAGCGGTGATAACAAAAACTCC.

This clone was counted many times. Gene names and germline match the mouse. CDR3: CASSDRGPTGQLYF. CDR3 DNA, as far as it was read: TGTGCCAGCAGTGACAGGGGGCCGACCGGG. The V and J genes are TRBV13-1 and TRBJ2-2, with TRBD1 matching over 8 bases. The read ends 4 residues shy of where the CDR3 ends; the end is completed using the germline J gene. V shed 2 bases, J shed 5 bases, and the junction held 2 bases outside the gene matches. This CDR3 contains 14 residues. Germline-derived CDR1 and CDR2 are NSHNY and SYGAGN.